This TCR beta chain was sequenced during a study of T cell responses to AZD1222 COVID-19 vaccine. Here immunoSEQ multiplex PCR was the method, and the copy in TCRdb shows in-frame clones only, minus some. The sample lists just under 95,000 clones; roughly 93% were seen once. Overall study findings and caveats: CD4 TCRs covered the whole spike, strongest at regions 160-218 and 743-854. Baseline serostatus was positive in only six AZD1222 recipients.

The CDR3 extends over 13 amino acids. CDR1 is MRHNA and CDR2 is SNTAGT in the germline V gene. The V and J ends lost 6 bases and 8 bases, in that order; junction bases with no gene match: 4. Turning to this clone: No antigen is known for it.

The clonotype originates from an adult in good health. This specimen consisted of peripheral blood, obtained on day 0 of AZD1222 vaccination. V usage is TRBV6-4 and J usage is TRBJ1-6; 7 nucleotides match TRBD1. The CDR3 region has the DNA TGTGCCAGCAGCCTCGACAGGGATTCACCCCTCCACTTT. It specifies CASSLDRDSPLHF.